The T cell receptor beta chain described here comes from a study of blood T cell repertoires in COVID-19 (dated by TCRdb to the early 2020s). Study-level background: The collaborator samples originated in the United States, Italy and Spain and spanned the acute and convalescent phases of COVID-19. Where available, HLA class I and class II types were obtained from metadata supplied by the sample provider rather than from assay-based typing. The repertoires were made available in a free public database intended to serve as a resource for research on the immune response to SARS-CoV-2. Subjects who had been exposed to COVID-19, were actively infected with it, or had recovered from it provided the deeply sampled blood TCRbeta repertoires that made up the dataset. Samples came from the ongoing ImmuneRACE study (first 160 participants) plus 1,254 subjects from 6 global collaborators. A de-identified subject ID, COVID-19 status, age in years and sex were almost always included in the sample metadata. The prospective study material was composed of cDNA or gDNA derived from T cells, B-cell-depleted T cells, or PBMCs. What the study reported, not specific to this receptor: The amount of clinical and demographic metadata varied by source and participant and was provided uncurated.

The immunoSEQ Assay, a bias-controlled multiplex PCR, was used to amplify TCRbeta CDR3 regions from genomic DNA. The study's own analysis went as follows. Nucleated cell counts per sample were estimated from amplification of reference gene primers within the assay. Sequence reads were collapsed and filtered to measure the absolute abundance of every unique TCRbeta CDR3 rearrangement. Productive Simpson clonality was computed per sample as the square root of Simpson's diversity index over productive rearrangements. This is the immuneACCESS table as TCRdb keeps it, with only in-frame sequences that have V and J called. A part of the clones is gone; compared with another copy, unresolved V genes explain less than half, and the rest is unexplained. Clone size and V and J calls were adopted from that table, with D and trimming inferred from the DNA. This sample is represented by about 160,000 clones; around 93% of them were singletons. The biggest ten clones account for about 5% of the sample.

V is reduced by 3 bases and J by 10 bases, leaving a spacing of 19 bases between them. From its cysteine to its phenylalanine, the CDR3 spans 16 amino acids. The retained sequence is limited to the CDR3, 48 bases, with the frame set at the first base. In the germline V gene, CDR1 corresponds to SGHTA and CDR2 to FQGNSA. Collaborating institutions collected whole blood in K2EDTA tubes following their own protocols. For TCRbeta analysis, collaborators shipped samples as frozen whole blood, isolated PBMCs, or DNA extracted from either of those sample types. As for this clone: The specificity of this receptor is unknown. Per-base qualities were not stored, and no clone one base away is much larger.

This clonotype was sampled from a woman between 50 and 59 years old with acute or convalescent COVID-19. The sample comprised peripheral blood. Recombination joined TRBV7-2 with TRBJ1-6, with no confidently assigned D gene. The CDR3 reads CASSLYSAGMGSPLHF. The sequenced DNA: TGTGCCAGCAGCTTGTACTCAGCCGGGATGGGATCACCCCTCCACTTT.